This record covers a single T cell receptor beta chain. Antigen unknown. The protocol was immunoSEQ multiplex PCR, while the TCRdb copy is restricted to in-frame clones and leaves out a portion. The sample records roughly 150,000 clones, roughly 88% being singletons. The sample is drawn from a study of T cell responses to AZD1222 COVID-19 vaccine. This CDR3 contains 11 residues. Trimming removed 2 bases at V and 6 bases at J, with 3 bases between. Germline V gene lookup returns CDR1 SGHDT and CDR2 YYEEEE. Study results and limitations: Possibly, clonal diversity was underestimated; donors were largely white British and included more females. Increased Spike-specific TCR breadth and depth were observed after two AZD1222 doses. The study sampled repertoires only after the peak T cell response.

The receptor comes from an adult in good health. The specimen was peripheral blood, collected on day 0 of MenACWY control vaccination. This chain uses TRBV5-6 with TRBJ2-1; no definite D call. In DNA, the CDR3 is TGTGCCAGCAGCTTCCTCAATGAGCAGTTCTTC. The encoded protein is CASSFLNEQFF.